This T cell receptor beta chain emerged from a study of T cells after yellow fever vaccination. Study outcomes and limitations: Booster samples showed a return of most primary-vaccination clones (around 96% CD4, approximately 90% CD8).

This clonotype was seen repeatedly, ten times or more. The target antigen is unknown. TCR cDNA, made by 5'RACE template switching, carried an added universal primer site and UMIs. Each CDR3 protein gets one entry after TCRdb re-called the 5' RACE reads with MiXCR. The sample lists around 46,000 distinct CDR3 sequences, less than 9% occurring once. Trimming removed 3 bases at V and 4 bases at J, with 7 bases between. Germline loops: CDR1 SEHNR, CDR2 FQNEAQ (reference sequence). This CDR3 is built from 12 residues. The source of this sequence is a man between 18 and 35 years old who received the YFV17D yellow fever vaccine. The V call is TRBV7-9, the J call TRBJ2-7; no clear D. The source was CD8+ T cells sorted from PBMCs, collected roughly 14 days after the first yellow fever vaccination. In nucleotides, the CDR3 is TGTGCCAGCAGCTTTTCTGTTTACGAGCAGTACTTC. Encoded protein: CASSFSVYEQYF. The variable domain in full, completed from reference TRBV7-9 and TRBJ2-7, reads DTGVSQNPRHKITKRGQNVTFRCDPISEHNRLYWYRQTLGQGPEFLTYFQNEAQLEKSRLLSDRFSAERPKGSFSTLEIQRTEQGDSAMYLCASSFSVYEQYFGPGTRLTVT.